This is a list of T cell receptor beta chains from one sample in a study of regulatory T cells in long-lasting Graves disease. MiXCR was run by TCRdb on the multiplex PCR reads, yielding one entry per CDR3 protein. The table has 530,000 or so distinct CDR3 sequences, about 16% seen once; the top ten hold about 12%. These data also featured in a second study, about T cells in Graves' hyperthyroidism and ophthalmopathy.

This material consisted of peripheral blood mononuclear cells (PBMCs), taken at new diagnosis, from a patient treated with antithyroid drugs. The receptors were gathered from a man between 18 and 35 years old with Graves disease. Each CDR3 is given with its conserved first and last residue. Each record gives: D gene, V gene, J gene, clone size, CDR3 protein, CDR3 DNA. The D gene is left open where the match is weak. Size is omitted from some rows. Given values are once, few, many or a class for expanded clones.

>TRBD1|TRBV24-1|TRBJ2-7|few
CATRGGTGCPTSPNCEQYF
TGTGCCACCAGGGGGGGGACAGGGTGCCCCACTAGCCCGAACTGCGAGCAGTACTTC
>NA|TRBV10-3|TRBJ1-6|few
CAISELLVRRLGHSPLHF
TGTGCCATCAGTGAACTCCTCGTTAGGAGGCTGGGGCATTCACCCCTCCACTTT
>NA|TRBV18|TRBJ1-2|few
CASSRTENYGYTF
TGTGCCAGCTCCAGGACAGAAAACTATGGCTACACCTTC
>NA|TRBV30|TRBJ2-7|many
CAWSVIQLRGEQYF
TGTGCCTGGAGTGTAATACAACTTCGGGGAGAGCAGTACTTC
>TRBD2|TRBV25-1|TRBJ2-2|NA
CASGGEGFGELFF
TGTGCCAGTGGGGGGGAGGGATTCGGGGAGCTGTTTTTT
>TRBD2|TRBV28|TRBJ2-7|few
CASSTRGGGTNSYEQCF
TGTGCCAGCAGTACTCGGGGCGGGGGGACAAACTCCTACGAGCAGTGCTTC
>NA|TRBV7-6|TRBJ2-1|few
CASSLTPGTRGHNEQFF
TGTGCCAGCAGCTTAACTCCCGGGACCCGAGGCCACAATGAGCAGTTCTTC
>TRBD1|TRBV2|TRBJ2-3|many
CASSGTGGDTQYF
TGTGCCAGCAGCGGGACAGGGGGAGATACGCAGTATTTT
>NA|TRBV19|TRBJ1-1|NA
CASNRGLGEAFF
TGTGCCAGTAACCGGGGCTTGGGTGAAGCTTTCTTT
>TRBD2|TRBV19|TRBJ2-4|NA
CASRNPGGPGKNIQYF
TGTGCCAGTCGAAATCCGGGAGGGCCTGGCAAAAACATTCAGTACTTC
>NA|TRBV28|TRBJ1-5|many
CASSSSGGGYSNQPQHF
TGTGCCAGCAGTTCATCAGGAGGGGGATATAGCAATCAGCCCCAGCATTTT